This record looks at one TCR beta chain sequence and its context. Its antigen is unknown. The sample comes from a study of shared clonotypes between healthy human individuals. Overall study findings and caveats: Estimated richness values were generally larger in naive subsets than in memory subsets. Clonotype sharing among the donors was expected to vary with sequencing depth.

The authors ran the assay at deep level. Each subset's genomic DNA was shared equally among a number of immunoSEQ plates. Here immunoSEQ multiplex PCR was the method, and the copy in TCRdb shows in-frame clones only, minus some. There are some 580,000 clones in the sample; roughly 98% occur only once, and roughly 0.29% lies in the top ten. CD8 cells regarded as naive lacked CD45RO, were positively chosen for CCR7, and omitted terminally differentiated effector memory CD45RA+ cells. After removal of 3 bases from V and 8 bases from J, the junction contained 9 bases not matched to a gene. This CDR3 spans 15 amino acids. Germline assignment: CDR1 MDHEN and CDR2 SYDVKM.

The sample taken for sequencing was naive CD8+ T cells sorted from blood. This chain uses TRBV28 with TRBJ2-1, with 8 bases lining up with TRBD2. The TCR originated in a man in his thirties or forties in good health. In nucleotides, the CDR3 is TGTGCCAGCAGTTTGAACCCGGGACTAGTTTATGAGCAGTTCTTC. It translates to CASSLNPGLVYEQFF.